These T cell receptor beta chains were read from a single sample in a study of CD8+ T cells in alopecia areata. Sequencing was performed with immunoSEQ multiplex PCR; in TCRdb, only in-frame clones are kept and a portion is missing. Of over 85,000 clones detected, about two thirds appear once; the ten largest clones hold about 18%. The source was CD8+ T cells sorted from blood, collected at approximately week 42, from a patient treated with tofacitinib. These TCRs come from a human donor with alopecia areata. Each CDR3 is given with its conserved first and last residue. Each record gives: clone size, CDR3 length, D gene, J gene, V gene, CDR3 DNA, CDR3 protein. A D gene is named only where the DNA matches it firmly. Only some rows state a clone size, as once, few, many or a class for expanded clones.

-	12	-	TRBJ1-1	TRBV10-1	TGCGCCAGCAGTGAGAGGGGCAGTGAAGCTTTCTTT	CASSERGSEAFF
-	13	TRBD1	TRBJ2-7	TRBV2	TGTGCCAGCAGTGATCAGGGGGCCTACGAGCAGTACTTC	CASSDQGAYEQYF
-	13	-	TRBJ2-7	TRBV12-5	TGTGCTAGTGGTTTGGTGAGCTCCTACGAGCAGTACTTC	CASGLVSSYEQYF
-	13	-	TRBJ2-7	TRBV4-3	TGCGCCAGCAGCCCAAACATAAATTACGAGCAGTACTTC	CASSPNINYEQYF
-	15	-	TRBJ1-2	TRBV27	TGTGCCAGCAGTTTTCGTTCAGTGGGTAACTATGGCTACACCTTC	CASSFRSVGNYGYTF
-	16	-	TRBJ2-7	TRBV7-6	TGTGCCAGCAGCTTAGAAACAATAGCGGATCCCTACGAGCAGTACTTC	CASSLETIADPYEQYF
-	15	-	TRBJ2-7	TRBV5-4	TGTGCCAGCAGCTTGTCGTCACAGGGTACCGACGAGCAGTACTTC	CASSLSSQGTDEQYF
once	13	-	TRBJ2-1	TRBV6-6	TGTGCCAGCAGTTACCGAGGTCCGCCGGAGCAGTTCTTC	CASSYRGPPEQFF
few	16	TRBD1	TRBJ1-5	TRBV27	TGTGCCAGCAGTTCGACAGGGCTGGGTAGCAATCAGCCCCAGCATTTT	CASSSTGLGSNQPQHF
-	16	TRBD2	TRBJ2-3	TRBV4-3	TGCGCCAGCAGCCAAGATACTAGCGGGGGAGCAGATACGCAGTATTTT	CASSQDTSGGADTQYF
-	12	-	TRBJ2-1	TRBV30	TGTGCCTGGAGTTTAGAAGGCAATGAGCAGTTCTTC	CAWSLEGNEQFF
-	16	TRBD1	TRBJ1-6	TRBV4-1	TGCGCCAGCAGCCAAGAGGCCGGGACAGGGGCCTCACCCCTCCACTTT	CASSQEAGTGASPLHF
-	13	TRBD1	TRBJ2-1	TRBV25-1	TGTGCCAGCAGTGAGGGGGACAGTACTGAGCAGTTCTTC	CASSEGDSTEQFF
-	13	TRBD2	TRBJ2-2	TRBV6-5	TGTGCCAGCAGAGCAGGGAGGGGCGGGGAGCTGTTTTTT	CASRAGRGGELFF
-	13	-	TRBJ2-3	TRBV10-3	TGTGCCATCGGCGGGGCCGCCACAGATACGCAGTATTTT	CAIGGAATDTQYF
-	14	-	TRBJ2-7	TRBV30	TGTGCCTGGAGTTCGGGCCCCGGGGACTACGAGCAGTACTTC	CAWSSGPGDYEQYF
-	12	-	TRBJ1-1	TRBV7-9	TGTGCCAGCAGCCTAGGGGGGGCTGAAGCTTTCTTT	CASSLGGAEAFF
-	12	-	TRBJ1-1	TRBV19	TGTGCCGCTGTCGGGTTTGATACTGAAGCTTTCTTT	CAAVGFDTEAFF
-	18	TRBD2	TRBJ2-1	TRBV7-8	TGTGCCAGCAGCTCCGCATTAGCGGGGGCTCTCTCCTACAATGAGCAGTTCTTC	CASSSALAGALSYNEQFF
-	14	-	TRBJ2-5	TRBV6-1	TGTGCCAGCAGTGAATTCATGGTAGAGGAGACCCAGTACTTC	CASSEFMVEETQYF
-	10	-	TRBJ1-2	TRBV7-2	TGTGCCATATATTCTAGAGGCTACACCTTC	CAIYSRGYTF
-	13	-	TRBJ1-6	TRBV30	TGTGCCTGGAGTGGCCAGCCTAATTCACCCCTCCACTTT	CAWSGQPNSPLHF
-	12	TRBD2	TRBJ2-7	TRBV9	TGTGCCAGCAGCGCCGGGGAGGGCGAGCAGTACTTC	CASSAGEGEQYF
-	16	-	TRBJ1-3	TRBV5-6	TGTGCCAGCAGGGACCACACCGAGGGTCTTGGAAACACCATATATTTT	CASRDHTEGLGNTIYF
-	12	-	TRBJ2-7	TRBV7-3	TGTGCCAGCAGCTCCAGCTCCTACGAGCAGTACTTC	CASSSSSYEQYF
few	16	-	TRBJ2-3	TRBV11-2	TGTGCCAGCAGCTCCACCACCCACAGGGCGGCAGATACGCAGTATTTT	CASSSTTHRAADTQYF
-	15	-	TRBJ2-1	TRBV9	TGTGCCAGCAGCATTATAGCGGCCCCCTACAATGAGCAGTTCTTC	CASSIIAAPYNEQFF
-	13	-	TRBJ1-1	TRBV27	TGTGCCAGCAGTTTATCTTTGGGGACTGAAGCTTTCTTT	CASSLSLGTEAFF
-	15	TRBD2	TRBJ2-4	TRBV25-1	TGTGCCAGCCTAGACCAGCGGGGGGGCCGGGACATTCAGTACTTC	CASLDQRGGRDIQYF
few	13	TRBD2	TRBJ2-7	TRBV29-1	TGCAGCGTCCTCGAGCGGGGATCCTACGAGCAGTACTTC	CSVLERGSYEQYF
-	14	-	TRBJ2-7	TRBV6-5	TGTGCCAGCAGTCTACCGGGAGCTACTAGCGAGCAGTACTTC	CASSLPGATSEQYF
-	17	-	TRBJ2-4	TRBV30	TGTGCCTGGATTAAAGACGGGGTTGGGATAGCCAAAAACATTCAGTACTTC	CAWIKDGVGIAKNIQYF
-	12	-	TRBJ2-2	TRBV29-1	TGCAGCGTTGAAGGGGGCACCGGGGAGCTGTTTTTT	CSVEGGTGELFF
-	14	TRBD1	TRBJ1-1	TRBV5-6	TGTGCCAGCAGCCACAGGGGAGGCGGCACTGAAGCTTTCTTT	CASSHRGGGTEAFF
-	14	-	TRBJ2-3	TRBV7-9	TGTGCCAGCAGCTTAGTTAGACGGGCAGATACGCAGTATTTT	CASSLVRRADTQYF
once	14	-	TRBJ1-1	TRBV6-1	TGTGCCAGCAGTAAAAAAAGGGGGGACACTGAAGCTTTCTTT	CASSKKRGDTEAFF
-	13	-	TRBJ1-1	TRBV29-1	TGCAGCGTTTCCAAGGACTCGAACACTGAAGCTTTCTTT	CSVSKDSNTEAFF
few	11	-	TRBJ1-2	TRBV5-4	TGTGCCAGCAGCTCCGACTATGGCTACACCTTC	CASSSDYGYTF
-	14	-	TRBJ2-7	TRBV11-3	TGTGCCAGCAGCTTAGGAGGGTCGTGGGACGAGCAGTACTTC	CASSLGGSWDEQYF
-	15	TRBD2	TRBJ2-3	TRBV27	TGTGCCAGCAGTTTAACTAGCGGGTCCACAGATACGCAGTATTTT	CASSLTSGSTDTQYF
-	14	TRBD1	TRBJ2-7	TRBV6-5	TGTGCCAGCAGTTACAAGGACAGGTCCTACGAGCAGTACTTC	CASSYKDRSYEQYF
-	14	TRBD2	TRBJ2-7	TRBV6-5	TGTGCCAGCAAGGTTAGCGGGGGGGCCTACGAGCAGTACTTC	CASKVSGGAYEQYF
once	14	-	TRBJ1-2	TRBV30	TGTGCCTGGAGGCAGGGAGAAGCCCGATATGGCTACACCTTC	CAWRQGEARYGYTF
-	16	TRBD1	TRBJ1-2	TRBV7-9	TGTGCCAGCAGCTATCAAATTCCGGACAGGGGTTATGGCTACACCTTC	CASSYQIPDRGYGYTF
few	13	TRBD1	TRBJ1-2	TRBV29-1	TGCAGCGTCCGCGGACAGGGGGCTTTAGGCTACACCTTC	CSVRGQGALGYTF
-	12	-	TRBJ2-2	TRBV11-2	TGTGCCAGCAGCCACTCTGACGGGGAGCTGTTTTTT	CASSHSDGELFF
few	14	TRBD1	TRBJ1-5	TRBV5-6	TGTGCCAGCAGCCCGGGACAGGTCGGACAGCCCCAGCATTTT	CASSPGQVGQPQHF
-	14	-	TRBJ2-2	TRBV4-3	TGCGCCAGCAGCCAAGACAGATACACCGGGGAGCTGTTTTTT	CASSQDRYTGELFF
-	14	-	TRBJ1-5	TRBV13	TGTGCCAGCAGCCAGGGGTCATCGAGTCAGCCCCAGCATTTT	CASSQGSSSQPQHF
once	14	-	TRBJ1-5	TRBV10-3	TGTGCCATCAGTGACAGTTTACGCAATCAGCCCCAGCATTTT	CAISDSLRNQPQHF
-	18	-	TRBJ2-1	TRBV5-6	TGTGCCAGCAGCTTGTATATTCTGAGGGACGGCGGCGACAATGAGCAGTTCTTC	CASSLYILRDGGDNEQFF
-	13	-	TRBJ2-7	TRBV2	TGTGCCAGCAGTGACAGGGCCTTCCGCGAGCAGTACTTC	CASSDRAFREQYF
-	16	TRBD1	TRBJ1-1	TRBV5-1	TGCGCCAGCAGCGACAGGGGCGCAAGATTCAACACTGAAGCTTTCTTT	CASSDRGARFNTEAFF
-	16	-	TRBJ2-7	TRBV4-3	TGCGCCAGCAGCCAAGATTATACAGGAACCGCCTACGAGCAGTACTTC	CASSQDYTGTAYEQYF
few	14	TRBD1	TRBJ1-1	TRBV29-1	TGCAGCGTTCTCCCTGGACAGGGGGAGACTGAAGCTTTCTTT	CSVLPGQGETEAFF